The present T cell receptor beta chain was sequenced within a study of T cell repertoires in cytomegalovirus infection. On the study more broadly: Researchers turned to recently identified HLA-C-restricted CMV epitopes as well as well-studied HLA-B-restricted ones. Indications of both CMV infection and matching HLA type were provided by public TCR beta signatures. General study findings and limits: Based on cumulative public TCR beta family frequency, carriers of CMV plus the relevant HLA were identified. The ex vivo response was dominated by HLA-C-restricted CMV-specific TCR beta clonotypes.

TCRdb reanalysed the reads using MiXCR and keeps one entry per CDR3 protein. The data show 600,000 to 700,000 distinct CDR3 sequences, around 31% seen once. About this clonotype itself: As yet, its antigen is unknown.

This CDR3 is 13 amino acids long. Germline V gene lookup returns CDR1 DFQATT and CDR2 SNEGSKA (reference sequence). V lost 6 bases to trimming and J lost 4 bases; unmatched junction nucleotides: 9. The starting material was cultured PBMCs, obtained from culture after CMV antigen stimulation. This receptor was obtained from a human donor in good health (CMV status not recorded). Some clones in this sample may be carry-over from other donors' samples. The chain combines TRBV20-1 with TRBJ2-7, with TRBD2 matching over 7 bases. The CDR3 region is CSAWEGMTYEQYF. DNA of the CDR3: TGCAGTGCCTGGGAGGGGATGACATACGAGCAGTACTTC.